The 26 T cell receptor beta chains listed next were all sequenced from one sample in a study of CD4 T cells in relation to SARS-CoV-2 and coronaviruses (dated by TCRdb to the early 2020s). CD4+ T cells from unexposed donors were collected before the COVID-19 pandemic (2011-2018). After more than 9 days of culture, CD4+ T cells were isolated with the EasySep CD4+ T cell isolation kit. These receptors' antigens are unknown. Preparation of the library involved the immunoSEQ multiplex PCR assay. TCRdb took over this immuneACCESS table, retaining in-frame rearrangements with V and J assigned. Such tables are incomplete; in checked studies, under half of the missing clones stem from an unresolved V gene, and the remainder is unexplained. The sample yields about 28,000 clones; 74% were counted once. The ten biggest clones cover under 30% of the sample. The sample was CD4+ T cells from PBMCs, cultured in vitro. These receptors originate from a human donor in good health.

CDR3 DNA: TGTGCCAGCAGATCTGGTAGCGGGGGGAAGGAGACCCAGTACTTC. It is translated as CASRSGSGGKETQYF. The V call is TRBV2, the J call TRBJ2-5; 10 bases map to TRBD2. With 6 bases clipped from V and 5 bases from J, the junction kept 9 bases outside the gene matches. This CDR3 region has 15 residues. Germline assignment: CDR1 SNHLY and CDR2 FYNNEI.

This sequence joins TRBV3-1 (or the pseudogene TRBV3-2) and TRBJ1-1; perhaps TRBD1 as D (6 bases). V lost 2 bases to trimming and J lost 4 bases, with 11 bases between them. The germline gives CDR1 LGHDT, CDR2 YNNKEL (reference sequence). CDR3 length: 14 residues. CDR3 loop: CASSQLSTGTEAFF. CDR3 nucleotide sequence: TGTGCCAGCAGCCAACTGTCGACAGGCACTGAAGCTTTCTTT.

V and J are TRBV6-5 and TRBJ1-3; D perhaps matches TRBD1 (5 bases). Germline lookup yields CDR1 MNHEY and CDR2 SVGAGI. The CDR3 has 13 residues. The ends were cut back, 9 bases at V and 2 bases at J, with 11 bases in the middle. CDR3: CASRGYAGNTIYF. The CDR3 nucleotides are TGTGCCAGTAGGGGTTACGCTGGAAACACCATATATTTT.

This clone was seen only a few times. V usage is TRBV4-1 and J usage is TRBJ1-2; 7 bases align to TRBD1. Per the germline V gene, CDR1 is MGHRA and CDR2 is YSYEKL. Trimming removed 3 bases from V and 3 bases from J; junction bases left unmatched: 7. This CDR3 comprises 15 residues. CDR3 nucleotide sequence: TGCGCCAGCAGCCAGGGGGAGGGGGCCTACTATGGCTACACCTTC. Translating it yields CASSQGEGAYYGYTF.

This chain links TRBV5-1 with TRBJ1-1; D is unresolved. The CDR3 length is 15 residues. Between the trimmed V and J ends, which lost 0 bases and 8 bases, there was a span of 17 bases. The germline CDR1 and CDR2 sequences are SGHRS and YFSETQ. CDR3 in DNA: TGCGCCAGCAGCTTGGCCGGAGCAGCCGTGGGAGAAGCTTTCTTT. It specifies CASSLAGAAVGEAFF.

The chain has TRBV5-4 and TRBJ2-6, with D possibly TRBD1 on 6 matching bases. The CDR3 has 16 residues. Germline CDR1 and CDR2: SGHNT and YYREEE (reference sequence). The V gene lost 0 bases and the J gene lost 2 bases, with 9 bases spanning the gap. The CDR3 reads CASSLGGGAGANVLTF. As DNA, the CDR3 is TGTGCCAGCAGCTTGGGTGGGGGCGCTGGGGCCAACGTCCTGACTTTC.

CDR3 nucleotide sequence: TGTGCCAGCTCACCACTGGAATTTGGCCGCCAAGAGACCCAGTACTTC. This encodes CASSPLEFGRQETQYF. The V gene is TRBV18, the J gene TRBJ2-5, with D unclear. V was pared by 1 base and J by 1 base, with 13 bases between. There are 16 residues in the CDR3. Germline loops: CDR1 KGHSH, CDR2 LQKENI.

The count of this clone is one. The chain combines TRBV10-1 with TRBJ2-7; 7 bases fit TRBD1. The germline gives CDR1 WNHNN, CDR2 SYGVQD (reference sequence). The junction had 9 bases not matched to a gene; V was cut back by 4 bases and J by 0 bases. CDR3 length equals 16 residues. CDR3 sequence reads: CASSGPMDRNSYEQYF. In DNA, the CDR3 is TGCGCCAGCAGTGGGCCTATGGACAGGAACTCCTACGAGCAGTACTTC.

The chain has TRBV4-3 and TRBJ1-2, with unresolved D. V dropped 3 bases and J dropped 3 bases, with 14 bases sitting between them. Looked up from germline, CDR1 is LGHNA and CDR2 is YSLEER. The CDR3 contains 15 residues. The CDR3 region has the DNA TGCGCCAGCAGCCATACAGACCGGCGGTACTATGGCTACACCTTC. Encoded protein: CASSHTDRRYYGYTF.

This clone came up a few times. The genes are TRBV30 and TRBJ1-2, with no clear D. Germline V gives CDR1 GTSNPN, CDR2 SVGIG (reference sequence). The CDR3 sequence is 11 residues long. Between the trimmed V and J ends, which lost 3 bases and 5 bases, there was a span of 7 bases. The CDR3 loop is CAWRGWYGYTF. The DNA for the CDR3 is TGTGCCTGGAGGGGTTGGTATGGCTACACCTTC.

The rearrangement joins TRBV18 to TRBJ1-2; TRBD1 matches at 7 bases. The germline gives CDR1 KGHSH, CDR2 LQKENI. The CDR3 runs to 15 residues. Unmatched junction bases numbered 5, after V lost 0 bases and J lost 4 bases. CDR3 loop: CASSPPLGGSYGYTF. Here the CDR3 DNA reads TGTGCCAGCTCACCACCGTTAGGGGGCTCCTATGGCTACACCTTC. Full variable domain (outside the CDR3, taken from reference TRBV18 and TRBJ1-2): NAGVMQNPRHLVRRRGQEARLRCSPMKGHSHVYWYRQLPEEGLKFMVYLQKENIIDESGMPKERFSAEFPKEGPSILRIQQVVRGDSAAYFCASSPPLGGSYGYTFGSGTRLTVV.

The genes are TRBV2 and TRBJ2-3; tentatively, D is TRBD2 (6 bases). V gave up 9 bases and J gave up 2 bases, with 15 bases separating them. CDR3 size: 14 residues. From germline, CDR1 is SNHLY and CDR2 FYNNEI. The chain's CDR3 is CASIAETNTDTQYF. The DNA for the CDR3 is TGTGCCAGTATAGCGGAGACCAACACAGATACGCAGTATTTT. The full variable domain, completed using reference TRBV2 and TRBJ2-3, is EPEVTQTPSHQVTQMGQEVILRCVPISNHLYFYWYRQILGQKVEFLVSFYNNEISEKSEIFDDQFSVERPDGSNFTLKIRSTKLEDSAMYFCASIAETNTDTQYFGPGTRLTVL.

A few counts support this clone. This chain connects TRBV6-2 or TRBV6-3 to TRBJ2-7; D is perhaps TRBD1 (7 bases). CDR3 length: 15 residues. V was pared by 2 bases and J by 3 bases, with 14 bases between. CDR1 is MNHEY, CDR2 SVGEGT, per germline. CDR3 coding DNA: TGTGCCAGCAGTTACGCGGCAGGGGGGCTCTACGAGCAGTACTTC. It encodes CASSYAAGGLYEQYF.

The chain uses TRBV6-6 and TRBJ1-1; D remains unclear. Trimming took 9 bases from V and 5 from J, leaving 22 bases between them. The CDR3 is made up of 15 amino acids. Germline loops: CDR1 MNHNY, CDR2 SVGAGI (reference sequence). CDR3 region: CASFRVQAALTEAFF. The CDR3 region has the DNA TGTGCCAGTTTTAGGGTCCAGGCGGCGTTGACTGAAGCTTTCTTT.

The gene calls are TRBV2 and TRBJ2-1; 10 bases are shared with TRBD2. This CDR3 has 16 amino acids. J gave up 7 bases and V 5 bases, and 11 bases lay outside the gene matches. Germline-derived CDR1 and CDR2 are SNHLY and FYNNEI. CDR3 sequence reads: CASSTRTSGGGNEQFF. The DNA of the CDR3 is TGTGCCAGCAGTACCCGGACTAGCGGAGGGGGGAATGAGCAGTTCTTC.

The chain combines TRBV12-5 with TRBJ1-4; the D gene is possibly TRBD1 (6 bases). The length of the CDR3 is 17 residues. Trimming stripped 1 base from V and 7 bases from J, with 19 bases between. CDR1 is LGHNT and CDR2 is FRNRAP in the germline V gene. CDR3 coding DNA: TGTGCTAGTGGTTTGGGGGGGGGCCTTGAGATGGGTGAAAAACTGTTTTTT. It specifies CASGLGGGLEMGEKLFF. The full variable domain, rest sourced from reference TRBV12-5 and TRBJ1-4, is DARVTQTPRHKVTEMGQEVTMRCQPILGHNTVFWYRQTMMQGLELLAYFRNRAPLDDSGMPKDRFSAEMPDATLATLKIQPSEPRDSAVYFCASGLGGGLEMGEKLFFGSGTQLSVL.

The CDR3 bases are TGCGCCAGCAGCCCCGGACAGGTTCACTATGGCTACACCTTC. As protein: CASSPGQVHYGYTF. The chain employs TRBV5-1 and TRBJ1-2; 7 nucleotides align to TRBD1. In germline, CDR1 is SGHRS, CDR2 YFSETQ. Trimming took 4 bases from V and 3 from J; bases not matched to a gene: 6. This CDR3 spans 14 amino acids.

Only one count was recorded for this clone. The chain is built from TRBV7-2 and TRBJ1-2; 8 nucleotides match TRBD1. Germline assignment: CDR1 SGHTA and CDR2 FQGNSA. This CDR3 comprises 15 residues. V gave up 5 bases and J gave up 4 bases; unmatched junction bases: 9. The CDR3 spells CASSPPGGLGYGYTF. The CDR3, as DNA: TGTGCCAGCAGCCCGCCAGGGGGCTTAGGCTATGGCTACACCTTC. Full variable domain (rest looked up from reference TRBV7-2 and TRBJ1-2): GAGVSQSPSNKVTEKGKDVELRCDPISGHTALYWYRQSLGQGLEFLIYFQGNSAPDKSGLPSDRFSAERTGGSVSTLTIQRTQQEDSAVYLCASSPPGGLGYGYTFGSGTRLTVV.

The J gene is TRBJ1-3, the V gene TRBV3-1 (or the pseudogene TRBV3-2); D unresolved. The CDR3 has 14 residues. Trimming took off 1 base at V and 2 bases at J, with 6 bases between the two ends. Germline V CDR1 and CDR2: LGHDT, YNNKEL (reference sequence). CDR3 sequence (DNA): TGTGCCAGCAGCCAAGGCTCAGCTGGAAACACCATATATTTT. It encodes CASSQGSAGNTIYF.

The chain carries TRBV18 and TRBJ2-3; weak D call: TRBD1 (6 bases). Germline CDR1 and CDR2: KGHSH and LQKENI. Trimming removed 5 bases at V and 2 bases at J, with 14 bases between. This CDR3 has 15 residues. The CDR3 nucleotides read TGTGCCAGCTCATCTTCGACAGGCTCCACAGATACGCAGTATTTT. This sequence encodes CASSSSTGSTDTQYF. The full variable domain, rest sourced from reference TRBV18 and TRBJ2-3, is NAGVMQNPRHLVRRRGQEARLRCSPMKGHSHVYWYRQLPEEGLKFMVYLQKENIIDESGMPKERFSAEFPKEGPSILRIQQVVRGDSAAYFCASSSSTGSTDTQYFGPGTRLTVL.

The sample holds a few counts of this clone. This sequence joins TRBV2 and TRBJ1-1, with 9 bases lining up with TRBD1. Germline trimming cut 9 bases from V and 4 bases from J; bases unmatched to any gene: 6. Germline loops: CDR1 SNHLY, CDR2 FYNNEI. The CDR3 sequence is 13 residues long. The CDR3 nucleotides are TGTGCCAGTAAGACAGGGGGGTTCACTGAAGCTTTCTTT. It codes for CASKTGGFTEAFF.

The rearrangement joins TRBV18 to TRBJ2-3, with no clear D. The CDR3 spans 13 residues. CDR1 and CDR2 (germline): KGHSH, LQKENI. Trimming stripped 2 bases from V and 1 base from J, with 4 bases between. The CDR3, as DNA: TGTGCCAGCTCACCAGTCGGCACAGATACGCAGTATTTT. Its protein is CASSPVGTDTQYF.

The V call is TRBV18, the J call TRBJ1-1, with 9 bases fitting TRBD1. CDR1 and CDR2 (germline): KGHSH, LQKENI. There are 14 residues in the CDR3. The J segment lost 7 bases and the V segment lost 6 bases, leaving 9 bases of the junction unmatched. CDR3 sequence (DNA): TGTGCCAGCTCGACCCAGGGACAGGGTGTTGAAGCTTTCTTT. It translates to CASSTQGQGVEAFF.

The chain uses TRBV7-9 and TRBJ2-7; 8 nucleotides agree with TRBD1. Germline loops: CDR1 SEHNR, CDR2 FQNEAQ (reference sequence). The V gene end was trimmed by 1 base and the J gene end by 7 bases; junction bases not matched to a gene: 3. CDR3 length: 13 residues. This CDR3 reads CASSLGTGPEQYF. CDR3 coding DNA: TGTGCCAGCAGCTTAGGGACAGGGCCTGAGCAGTACTTC.

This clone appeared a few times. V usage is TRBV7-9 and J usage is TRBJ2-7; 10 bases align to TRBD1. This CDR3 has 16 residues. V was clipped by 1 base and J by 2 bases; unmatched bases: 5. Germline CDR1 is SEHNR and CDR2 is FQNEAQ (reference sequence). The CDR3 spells CASSLVLTGGTYEQYF. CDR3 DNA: TGTGCCAGCAGCTTAGTCCTGACAGGGGGCACCTACGAGCAGTACTTC.

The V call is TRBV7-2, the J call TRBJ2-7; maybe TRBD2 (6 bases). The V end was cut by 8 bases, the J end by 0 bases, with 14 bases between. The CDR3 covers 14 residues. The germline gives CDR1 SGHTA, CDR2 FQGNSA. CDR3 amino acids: CASAGAGSSYEQYF. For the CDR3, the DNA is TGTGCCAGCGCCGGGGCGGGGAGCTCCTACGAGCAGTACTTC.